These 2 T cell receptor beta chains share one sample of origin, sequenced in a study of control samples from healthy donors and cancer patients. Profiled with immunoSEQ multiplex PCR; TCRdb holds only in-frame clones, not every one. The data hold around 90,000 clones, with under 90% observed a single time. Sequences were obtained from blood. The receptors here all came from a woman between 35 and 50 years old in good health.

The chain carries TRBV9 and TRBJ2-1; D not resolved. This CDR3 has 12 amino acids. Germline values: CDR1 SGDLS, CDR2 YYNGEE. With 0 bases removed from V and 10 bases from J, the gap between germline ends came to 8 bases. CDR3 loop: CASSVGVGEQFF. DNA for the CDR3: TGTGCCAGCAGCGTAGGGGTAGGAGAGCAGTTCTTC.

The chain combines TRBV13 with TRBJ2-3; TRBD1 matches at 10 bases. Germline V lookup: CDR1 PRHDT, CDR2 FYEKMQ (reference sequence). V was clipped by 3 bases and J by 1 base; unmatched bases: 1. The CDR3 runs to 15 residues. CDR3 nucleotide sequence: TGTGCCAGCAGCTTGGGGACAGGGGGCACAGATACGCAGTATTTT. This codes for CASSLGTGGTDTQYF.